The entry below gives a single T cell receptor beta chain sequence along with its context. The target of this receptor is not known. Per-base qualities were not stored, and no clone one base away is much larger. These data originate in a study of blood T cell repertoires in COVID-19 (TCRdb year 2020). With respect to the entire study: Collaborator samples came from the United States, Italy and Spain and covered acute and convalescent phases of COVID-19. Samples were obtained from the ongoing ImmuneRACE study (first 160 participants) and from 1,254 subjects provided by 6 global collaborators. Nearly every sample came with metadata listing a de-identified subject ID, COVID-19 status, age in years and sex. The dataset comprised deeply sampled blood TCRbeta repertoires from subjects exposed to, actively infected with, or recovered from COVID-19. The repertoires were released in a freely available public database meant as a resource for research on the immune response to SARS-CoV-2. The prospective study material was composed of cDNA or gDNA derived from T cells, B-cell-depleted T cells, or PBMCs. Where available, HLA class I and class II types were obtained from metadata supplied by the sample provider rather than from assay-based typing. What the study reported, not specific to this receptor: Clinical and demographic metadata were provided uncurated, with the amount varying by source and participant.

From its cysteine to its phenylalanine, the CDR3 spans 13 amino acids. Just CDR3 DNA is preserved here, 39 bases in frame from base 1. Relative to germline, V is missing 4 bases and J is missing 7 bases, with 1 base of the junction outside any gene match. CDR1 and CDR2 are drawn from the germline V gene (reference sequence): GTSNPN, SVGIG. The immunoSEQ Assay, a bias-controlled multiplex PCR, was used to amplify TCRbeta CDR3 regions from genomic DNA. The authors processed their data as follows. The number of nucleated cells in each sample was estimated by amplification of reference gene primers within the assay. To quantify the absolute abundance of each unique TCRbeta CDR3 rearrangement, sequence reads were collapsed and filtered. Productive Simpson clonality was computed per sample as the square root of Simpson's diversity index over productive rearrangements. TCRdb took this table from immuneACCESS and kept in-frame rearrangements with V and J called. Such tables lack part of the clones; where checked against another copy, unresolved V genes explain under half of the gap, and the rest is unexplained. The V and J calls and the clone size are those of that table, but D and trimming were determined from the DNA. This sample holds under 50,000 clones; roughly 82% were observed only once. The biggest ten clones account for less than 9.5% of the sample.

Whole blood was collected in K2EDTA tubes by collaborating institutions according to the institutions' own protocols. For TCRbeta analysis, collaborators shipped samples in one of three forms: frozen whole blood, isolated PBMCs, or DNA extracted from either of those sample types. This TCR came from a man aged 40-49 years with acute or convalescent COVID-19. Recombination connected TRBV30 to TRBJ1-6; 10 bases in between match TRBD1. The sequenced material came from peripheral blood. CDR3 region: CAWKGQGNSPLHF. The DNA is as follows: TGTGCCTGGAAGGGACAGGGGAATTCACCCCTCCACTTT.